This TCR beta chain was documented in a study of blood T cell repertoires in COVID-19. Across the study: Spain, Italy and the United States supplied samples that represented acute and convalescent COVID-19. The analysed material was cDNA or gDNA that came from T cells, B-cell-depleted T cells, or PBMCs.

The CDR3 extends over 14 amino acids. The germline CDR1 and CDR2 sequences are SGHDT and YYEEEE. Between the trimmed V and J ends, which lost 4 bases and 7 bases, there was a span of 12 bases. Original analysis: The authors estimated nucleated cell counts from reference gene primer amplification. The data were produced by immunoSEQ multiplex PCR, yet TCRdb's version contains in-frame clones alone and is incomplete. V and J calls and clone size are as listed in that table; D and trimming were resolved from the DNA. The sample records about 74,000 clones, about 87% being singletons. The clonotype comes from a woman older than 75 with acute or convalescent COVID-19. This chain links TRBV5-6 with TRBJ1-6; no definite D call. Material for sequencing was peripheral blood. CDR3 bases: TGTGCCAGCAGCCCTGACACACGGAATTCACCCCTCCACTTT. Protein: CASSPDTRNSPLHF.